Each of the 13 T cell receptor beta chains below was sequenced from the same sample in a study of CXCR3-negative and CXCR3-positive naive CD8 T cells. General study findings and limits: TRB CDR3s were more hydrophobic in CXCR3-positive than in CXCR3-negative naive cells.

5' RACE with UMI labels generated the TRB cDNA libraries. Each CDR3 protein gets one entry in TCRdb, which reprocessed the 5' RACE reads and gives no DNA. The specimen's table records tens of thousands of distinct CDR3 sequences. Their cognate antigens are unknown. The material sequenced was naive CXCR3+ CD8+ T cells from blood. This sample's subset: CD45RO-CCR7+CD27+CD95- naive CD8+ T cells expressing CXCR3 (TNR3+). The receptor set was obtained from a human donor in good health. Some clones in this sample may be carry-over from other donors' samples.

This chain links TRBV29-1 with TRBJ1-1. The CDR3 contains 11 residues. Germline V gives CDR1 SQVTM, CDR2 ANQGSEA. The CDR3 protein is CSVQRATEAFF.

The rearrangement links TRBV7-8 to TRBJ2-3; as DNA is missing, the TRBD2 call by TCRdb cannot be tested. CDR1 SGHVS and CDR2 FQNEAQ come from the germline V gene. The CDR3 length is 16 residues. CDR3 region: CASSPWTSGGTDTQYF.

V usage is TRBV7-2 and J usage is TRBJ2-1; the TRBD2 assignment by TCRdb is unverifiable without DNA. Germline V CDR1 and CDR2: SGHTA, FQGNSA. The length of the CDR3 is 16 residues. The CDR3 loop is CASSLASARAINEQFF.

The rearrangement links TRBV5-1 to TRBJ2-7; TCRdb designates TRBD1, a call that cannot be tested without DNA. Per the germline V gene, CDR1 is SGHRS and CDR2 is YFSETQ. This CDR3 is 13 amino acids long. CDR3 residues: CASSIGGSYEQYF.

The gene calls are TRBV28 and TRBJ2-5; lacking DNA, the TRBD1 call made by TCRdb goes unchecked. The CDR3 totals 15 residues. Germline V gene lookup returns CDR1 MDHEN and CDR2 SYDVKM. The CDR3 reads CASRNYPGDGETQYF.

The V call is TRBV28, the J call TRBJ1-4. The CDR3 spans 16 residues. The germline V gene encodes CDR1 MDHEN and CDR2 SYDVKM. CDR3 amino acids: CASSLLPIKISEKLFF.

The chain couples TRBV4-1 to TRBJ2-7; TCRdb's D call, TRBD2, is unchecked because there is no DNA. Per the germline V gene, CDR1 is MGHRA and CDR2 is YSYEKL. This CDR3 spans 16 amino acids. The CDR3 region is CASSQDLAGRLNEQYF.

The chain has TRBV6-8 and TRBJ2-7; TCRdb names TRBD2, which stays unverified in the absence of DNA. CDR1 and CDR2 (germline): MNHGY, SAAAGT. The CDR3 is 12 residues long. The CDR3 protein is CASSLFSGSQYF.

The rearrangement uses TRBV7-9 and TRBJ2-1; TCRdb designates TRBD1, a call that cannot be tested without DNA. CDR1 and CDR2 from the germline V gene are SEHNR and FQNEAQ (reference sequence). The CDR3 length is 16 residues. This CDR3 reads CASSTSVGTLFNEQFF.

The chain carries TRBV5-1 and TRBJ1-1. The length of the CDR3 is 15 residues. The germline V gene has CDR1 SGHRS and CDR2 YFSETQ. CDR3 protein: CASSLFIGMNTEAFF. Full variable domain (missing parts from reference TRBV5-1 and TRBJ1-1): KAGVTQTPRYLIKTRGQQVTLSCSPISGHRSVSWYQQTPGQGLQFLFEYFSETQRNKGNFPGRFSGRQFSNSRSEMNVSTLELGDSALYLCASSLFIGMNTEAFFGQGTRLTVV.

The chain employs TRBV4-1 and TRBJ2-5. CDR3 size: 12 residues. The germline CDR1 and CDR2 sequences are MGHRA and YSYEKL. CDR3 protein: CASSQEGETQYF.

The CDR3 sequence is CASSQVSGPTQPQHF. The chain carries TRBV4-1 and TRBJ1-5. Germline lookup yields CDR1 MGHRA and CDR2 YSYEKL. This CDR3 is built from 15 residues.

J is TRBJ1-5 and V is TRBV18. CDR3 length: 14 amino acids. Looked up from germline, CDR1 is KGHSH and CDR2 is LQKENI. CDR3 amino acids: CASSPRGPNQPQHF.